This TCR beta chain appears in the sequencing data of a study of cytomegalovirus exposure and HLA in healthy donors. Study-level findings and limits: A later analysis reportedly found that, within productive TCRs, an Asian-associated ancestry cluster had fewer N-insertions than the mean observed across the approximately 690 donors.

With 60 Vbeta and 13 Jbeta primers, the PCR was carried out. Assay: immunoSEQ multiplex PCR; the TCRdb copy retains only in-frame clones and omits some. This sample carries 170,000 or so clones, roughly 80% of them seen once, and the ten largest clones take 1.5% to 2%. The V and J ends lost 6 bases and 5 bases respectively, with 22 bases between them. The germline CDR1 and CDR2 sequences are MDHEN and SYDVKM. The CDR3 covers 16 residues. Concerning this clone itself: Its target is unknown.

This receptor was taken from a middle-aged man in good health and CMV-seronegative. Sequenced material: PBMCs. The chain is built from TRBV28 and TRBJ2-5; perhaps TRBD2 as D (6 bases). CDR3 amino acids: CASRPSFLGGGETQYF. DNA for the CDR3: TGTGCCAGCAGGCCCTCCTTCCTGGGGGGTGGGGAGACCCAGTACTTC.